Sequencing of this T cell receptor beta chain was carried out in a study of monozygotic twins with inflammatory bowel disease. From its re-call of the 5' RACE reads, TCRdb lists each CDR3 protein once, without DNA. The sample data list about 300,000 distinct CDR3 sequences. The CDR3 has 16 amino acids. The germline V gene has CDR1 SGHRS and CDR2 YFSETQ. This clonotype originated in a human donor with ulcerative colitis or Crohn's disease, or a healthy co-twin of an affected twin (not recorded which). The sequenced sample was blood. The chain employs TRBV5-1 and TRBJ2-2. The chain's CDR3 is CASGSGVSGNTGELFF.